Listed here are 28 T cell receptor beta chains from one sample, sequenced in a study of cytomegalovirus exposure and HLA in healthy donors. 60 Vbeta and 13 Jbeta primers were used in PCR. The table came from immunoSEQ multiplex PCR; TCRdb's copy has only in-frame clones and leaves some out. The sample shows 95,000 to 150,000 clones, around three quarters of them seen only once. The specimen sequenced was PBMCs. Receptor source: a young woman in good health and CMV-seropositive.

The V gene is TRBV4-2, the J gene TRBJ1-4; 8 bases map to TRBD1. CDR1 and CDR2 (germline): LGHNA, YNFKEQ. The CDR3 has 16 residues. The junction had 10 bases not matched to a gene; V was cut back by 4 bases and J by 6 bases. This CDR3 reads CASSRQSGQGDEKLFF. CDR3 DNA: TGTGCCAGCAGCCGCCAGTCCGGACAGGGCGATGAAAAACTGTTTTTT.

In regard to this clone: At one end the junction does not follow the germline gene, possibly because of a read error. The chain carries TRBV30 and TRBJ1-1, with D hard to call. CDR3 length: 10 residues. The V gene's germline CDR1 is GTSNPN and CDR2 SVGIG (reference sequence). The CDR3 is CAWARGPILF. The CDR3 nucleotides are TGTGCCTGGGCTAGAGGCCCCATACTCTTT.

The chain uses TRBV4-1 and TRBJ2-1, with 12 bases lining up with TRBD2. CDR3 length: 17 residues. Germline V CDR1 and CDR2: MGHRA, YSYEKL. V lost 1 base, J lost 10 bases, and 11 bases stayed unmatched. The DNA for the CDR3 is TGCGCCAGCAGCCAAGCCCAACTAGCGGGGGGTCGAGTGGAGCAGTTCTTC. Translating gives CASSQAQLAGGRVEQFF.

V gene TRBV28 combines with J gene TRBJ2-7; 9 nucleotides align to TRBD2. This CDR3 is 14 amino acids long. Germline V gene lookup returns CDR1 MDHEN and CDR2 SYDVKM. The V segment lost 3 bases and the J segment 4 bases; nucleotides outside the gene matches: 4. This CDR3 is CASSLGGGAYEQYF. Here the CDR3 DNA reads TGTGCCAGCAGTTTGGGCGGGGGGGCGTACGAGCAGTACTTC.

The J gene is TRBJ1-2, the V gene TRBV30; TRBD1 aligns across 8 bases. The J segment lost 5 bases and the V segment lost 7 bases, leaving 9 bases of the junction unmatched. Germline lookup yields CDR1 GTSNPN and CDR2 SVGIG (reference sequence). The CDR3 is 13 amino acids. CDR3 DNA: TGTGCCTCCTCCCGGGACAGGCCTTATGGCTACACCTTC. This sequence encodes CASSRDRPYGYTF. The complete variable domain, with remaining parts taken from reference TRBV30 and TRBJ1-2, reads SQTIHQWPATLVQPVGSPLSLECTVEGTSNPNLYWYRQAAGRGLQLLFYSVGIGQISSEVPQNLSASRPQDRQFILSSKKLLLSDSGFYLCASSRDRPYGYTFGSGTRLTVV.

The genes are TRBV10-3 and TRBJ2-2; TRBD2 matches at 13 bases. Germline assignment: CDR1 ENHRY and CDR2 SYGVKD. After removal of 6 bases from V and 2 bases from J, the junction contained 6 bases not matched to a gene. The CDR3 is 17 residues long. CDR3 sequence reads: CAIRGGLAGNNTGELFF. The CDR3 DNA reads TGTGCCATCAGGGGGGGACTAGCGGGGAACAACACCGGGGAGCTGTTTTTT.

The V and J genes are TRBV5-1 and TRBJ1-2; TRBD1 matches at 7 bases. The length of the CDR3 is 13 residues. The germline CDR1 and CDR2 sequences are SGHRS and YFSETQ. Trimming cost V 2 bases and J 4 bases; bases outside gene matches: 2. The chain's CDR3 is CASSLWDSYGYTF. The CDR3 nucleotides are TGCGCCAGCAGCTTATGGGACAGCTATGGCTACACCTTC.

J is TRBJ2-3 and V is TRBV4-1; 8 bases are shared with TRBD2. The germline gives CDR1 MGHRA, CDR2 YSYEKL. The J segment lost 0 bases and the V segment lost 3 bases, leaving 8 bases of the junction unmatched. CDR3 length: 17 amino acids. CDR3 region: CASSHLVAGLSTDTQYF. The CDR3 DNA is TGCGCCAGCAGCCATTTAGTAGCGGGGCTTAGCACAGATACGCAGTATTTT.

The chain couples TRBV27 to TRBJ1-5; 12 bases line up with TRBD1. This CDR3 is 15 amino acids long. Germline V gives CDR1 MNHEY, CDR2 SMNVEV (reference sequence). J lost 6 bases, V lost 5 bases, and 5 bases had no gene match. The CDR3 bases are TGTGCCAGCAGTGCCGGGACAGGGGGCGTTCAGCCCCAGCATTTT. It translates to CASSAGTGGVQPQHF.

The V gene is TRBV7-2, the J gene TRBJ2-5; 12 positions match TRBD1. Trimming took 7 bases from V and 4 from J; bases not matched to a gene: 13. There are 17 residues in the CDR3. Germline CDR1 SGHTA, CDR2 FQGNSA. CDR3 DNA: TGTGCCAGCACCGTGGGACAGGGGGCGAAAGTAGGAGAGACCCAGTACTTC. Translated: CASTVGQGAKVGETQYF.

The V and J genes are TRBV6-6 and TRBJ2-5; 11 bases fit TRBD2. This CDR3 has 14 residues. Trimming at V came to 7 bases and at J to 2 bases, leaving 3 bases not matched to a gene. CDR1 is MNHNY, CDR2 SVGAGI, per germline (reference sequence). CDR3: CASTLAGGQETQYF. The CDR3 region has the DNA TGTGCCAGCACCTTAGCGGGGGGGCAAGAGACCCAGTACTTC.

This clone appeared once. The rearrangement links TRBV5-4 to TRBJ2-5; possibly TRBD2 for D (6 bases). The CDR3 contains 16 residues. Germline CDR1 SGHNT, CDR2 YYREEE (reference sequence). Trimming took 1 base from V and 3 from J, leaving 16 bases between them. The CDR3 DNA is TGTGCCAGCAGCTTGCCGAGCACACAGCGGGAAGAGACCCAGTACTTC. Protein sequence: CASSLPSTQREETQYF. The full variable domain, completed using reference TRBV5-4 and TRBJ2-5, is ETGVTQSPTHLIKTRGQQVTLRCSSQSGHNTVSWYQQALGQGPQFIFQYYREEENGRGNFPPRFSGLQFPNYSSELNVNALELDDSALYLCASSLPSTQREETQYFGPGTRLLVL.

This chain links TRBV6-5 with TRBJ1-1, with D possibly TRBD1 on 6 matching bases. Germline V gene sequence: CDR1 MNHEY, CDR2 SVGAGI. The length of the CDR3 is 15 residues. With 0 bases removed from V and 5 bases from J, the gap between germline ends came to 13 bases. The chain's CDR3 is CASSYSGALGTEAFF. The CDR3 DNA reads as TGTGCCAGCAGTTACTCGGGGGCTTTGGGTACTGAAGCTTTCTTT.

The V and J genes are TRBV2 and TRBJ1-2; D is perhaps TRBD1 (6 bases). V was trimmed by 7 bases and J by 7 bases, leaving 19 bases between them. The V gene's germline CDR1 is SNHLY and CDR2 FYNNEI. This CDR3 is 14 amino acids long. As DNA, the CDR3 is TGTGCCAGCACTCTCCTAGGACAGAGCCGTGGCTACACCTTC. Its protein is CASTLLGQSRGYTF.

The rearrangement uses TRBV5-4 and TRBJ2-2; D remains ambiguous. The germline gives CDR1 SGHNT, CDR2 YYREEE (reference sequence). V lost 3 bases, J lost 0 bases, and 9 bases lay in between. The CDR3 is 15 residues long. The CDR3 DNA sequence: TGTGCCAGCAGCTCCGAAGTAGCGAACACCGGGGAGCTGTTTTTT. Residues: CASSSEVANTGELFF.

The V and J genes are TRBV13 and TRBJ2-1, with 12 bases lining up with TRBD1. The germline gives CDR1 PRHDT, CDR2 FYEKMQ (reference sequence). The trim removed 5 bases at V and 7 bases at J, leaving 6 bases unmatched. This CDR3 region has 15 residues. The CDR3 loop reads CASSRGTGGGNEQFF. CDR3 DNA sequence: TGTGCCAGCAGCCGAGGGACAGGGGGCGGGAATGAGCAGTTCTTC.

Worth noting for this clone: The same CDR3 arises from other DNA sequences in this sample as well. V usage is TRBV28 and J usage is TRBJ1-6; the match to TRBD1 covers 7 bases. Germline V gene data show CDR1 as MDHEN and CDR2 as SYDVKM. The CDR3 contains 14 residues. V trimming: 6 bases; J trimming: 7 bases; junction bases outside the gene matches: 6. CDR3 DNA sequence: TGTGCCAGCAGCCTTGACAGGGTCAATTCACCCCTCCACTTT. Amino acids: CASSLDRVNSPLHF. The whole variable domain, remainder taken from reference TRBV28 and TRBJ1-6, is DVKVTQSSRYLVKRTGEKVFLECVQDMDHENMFWYRQDPGLGLRLIYFSYDVKMKEKGDIPEGYSVSREKKERFSLILESASTNQTSMYLCASSLDRVNSPLHFGNGTRLTVT.

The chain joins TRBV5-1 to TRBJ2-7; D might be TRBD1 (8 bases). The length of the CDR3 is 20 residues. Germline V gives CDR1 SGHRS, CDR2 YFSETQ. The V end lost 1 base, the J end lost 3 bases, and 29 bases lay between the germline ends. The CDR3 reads CASSLRYIRTGRGLNYEQYF. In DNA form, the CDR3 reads TGCGCCAGCAGCTTGAGGTATATAAGGACAGGGAGGGGGCTGAACTACGAGCAGTACTTC.

For the CDR3, the DNA is TGCGCCAGCAGCATCAGGGGAGGGTTTGAGGAAAAACTGTTTTTT. Its translation: CASSIRGGFEEKLFF. The chain combines TRBV4-1 with TRBJ1-4; D is possibly TRBD1 (6 bases). Germline V gene sequence: CDR1 MGHRA, CDR2 YSYEKL. The CDR3 covers 15 residues. V lost 5 bases and J lost 8, with 18 bases in between.

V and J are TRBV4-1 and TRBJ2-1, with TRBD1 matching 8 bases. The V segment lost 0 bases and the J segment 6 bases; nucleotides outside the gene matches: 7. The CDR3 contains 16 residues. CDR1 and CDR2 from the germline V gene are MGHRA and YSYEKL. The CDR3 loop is CASSQDPTGQVNEQFF. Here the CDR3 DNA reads TGCGCCAGCAGCCAAGATCCCACGGGACAGGTCAATGAGCAGTTCTTC.

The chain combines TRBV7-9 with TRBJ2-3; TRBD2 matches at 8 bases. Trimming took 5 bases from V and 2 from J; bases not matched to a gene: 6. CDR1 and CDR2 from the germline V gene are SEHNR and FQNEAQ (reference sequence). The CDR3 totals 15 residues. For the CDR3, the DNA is TGTGCCAGCAGCAGACTAGCGACTAACACAGATACGCAGTATTTT. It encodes CASSRLATNTDTQYF.

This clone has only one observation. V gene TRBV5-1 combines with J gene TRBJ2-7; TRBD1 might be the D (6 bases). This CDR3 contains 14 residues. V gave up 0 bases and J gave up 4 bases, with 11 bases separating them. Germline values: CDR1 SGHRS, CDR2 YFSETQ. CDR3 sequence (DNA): TGCGCCAGCAGCTTGGCCGGACAGCTATACGAGCAGTACTTC. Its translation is CASSLAGQLYEQYF.

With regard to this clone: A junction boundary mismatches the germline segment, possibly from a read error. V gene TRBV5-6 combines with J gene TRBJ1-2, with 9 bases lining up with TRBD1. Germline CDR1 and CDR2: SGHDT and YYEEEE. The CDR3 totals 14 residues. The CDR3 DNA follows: TGTGCCAGCAGTTTGGACAGGGGTGCCTATGGCTACACCTTC. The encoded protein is CASSLDRGAYGYTF.

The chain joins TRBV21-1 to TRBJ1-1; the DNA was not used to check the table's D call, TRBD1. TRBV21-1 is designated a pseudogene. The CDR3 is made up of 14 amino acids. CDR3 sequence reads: CASPGYTLHTEAFF. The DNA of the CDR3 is TGTGCCAGCCCAGGGTACACGCTACACACTGAAGCTTTCTTT.

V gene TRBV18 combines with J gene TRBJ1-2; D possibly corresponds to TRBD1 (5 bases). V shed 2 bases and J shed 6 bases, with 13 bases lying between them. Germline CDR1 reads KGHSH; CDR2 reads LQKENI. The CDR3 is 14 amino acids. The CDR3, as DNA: TGTGCCAGCTCACCAACGGACAATTTTCATGGCTACACCTTC. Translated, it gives CASSPTDNFHGYTF.

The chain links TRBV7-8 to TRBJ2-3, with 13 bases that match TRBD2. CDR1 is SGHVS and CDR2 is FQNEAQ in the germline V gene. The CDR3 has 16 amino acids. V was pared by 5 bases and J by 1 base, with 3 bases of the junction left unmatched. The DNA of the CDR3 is TGTGCCAGCAGCCACGGACTAGCGGGGGGCACAGATACGCAGTATTTT. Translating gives CASSHGLAGGTDTQYF.

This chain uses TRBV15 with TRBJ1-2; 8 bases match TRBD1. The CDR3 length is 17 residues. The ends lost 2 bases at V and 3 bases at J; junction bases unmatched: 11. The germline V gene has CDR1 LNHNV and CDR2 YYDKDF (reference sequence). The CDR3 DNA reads TGTGCCACCAGCAGACTTCCACGGACAGGGCGATACTATGGCTACACCTTC. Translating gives CATSRLPRTGRYYGYTF.

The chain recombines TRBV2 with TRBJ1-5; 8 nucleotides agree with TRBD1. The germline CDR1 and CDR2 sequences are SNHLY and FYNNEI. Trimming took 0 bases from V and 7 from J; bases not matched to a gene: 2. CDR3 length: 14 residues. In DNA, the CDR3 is TGTGCCAGCAGTGAAGCACAGGGGGAACAGCCCCAGCATTTT. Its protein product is CASSEAQGEQPQHF.